This T cell receptor beta chain was observed in a study of control samples from healthy donors and cancer patients. Some clones are missing from TCRdb's copy, which holds only in-frame ones; the method was immunoSEQ multiplex PCR. Of roughly 120,000 clones in the sample, about 95% were seen once. V was shortened by 3 bases and J by 2 bases, with 11 bases between the two germline ends. Germline CDR1 reads MGHDK; CDR2 reads SYGVNS. The CDR3 length is 15 residues. The genes are TRBV25-1 and TRBJ1-3; D not certain. The receptor comes from a man aged 25 to 45 in good health. The sequencing input was blood. The DNA of the CDR3 is TGTGCCAGCAGTGATAAGACAACGGCTGGAAACACCATATATTTT. Protein: CASSDKTTAGNTIYF.